These 20 T cell receptor beta chains came from one sample sequenced in a study of T cell responses to AZD1222 COVID-19 vaccine (dated by TCRdb to the early 2020s). In light of the paper, this sample's time point label describes: baseline before first vaccination. Receptor amplification or capture employed the immunoSEQ multiplex PCR assay. The immuneACCESS repertoire file appears here via TCRdb, limited to in-frame rearrangements. These files lack a portion of the clones; in checked studies, under half of the deficit traces to unresolved V genes, and the cause of the others is not known. The sample yields approximately 130,000 clones; over 75% were counted once. The ten largest account for less than 10% of the sample. The sample consisted of peripheral blood, taken on day 0 of AZD1222 vaccination. Receptor source: an adult in good health.

This clone was picked up a small number of times. This chain connects TRBV19 to TRBJ1-1; D call uncertain. Germline CDR1 LNHDA, CDR2 SQIVND (reference sequence). The CDR3 loop spans 14 amino acids. The V end lost 4 bases, the J end lost 5 bases, and 14 bases lay between the germline ends. The CDR3 DNA reads as TGTGCCAGTAGTACTCGGGCGGACGTTACTGAAGCTTTCTTT. It codes for CASSTRADVTEAFF.

The chain is built from TRBV7-9 and TRBJ2-5, with TRBD2 matching 10 bases. J was trimmed by 0 bases and V by 5 bases; bases with no gene match: 12. Germline V lookup: CDR1 SEHNR, CDR2 FQNEAQ (reference sequence). This CDR3 comprises 18 residues. CDR3 in amino acids: CASSPGLVAGGDQETQYF. CDR3 in DNA: TGTGCCAGCAGCCCCGGGCTGGTAGCGGGGGGTGACCAAGAGACCCAGTACTTC.

CDR3 DNA sequence: TGTGCCAGCAAGACAGGGGCTGAAAAACTGTTTTTT. Translating gives CASKTGAEKLFF. The rearrangement links TRBV6-5 to TRBJ1-4, with 8 bases identical to TRBD1. Unmatched junction bases numbered 2, after V lost 7 bases and J lost 7 bases. Germline CDR1 reads MNHEY; CDR2 reads SVGAGI. The CDR3 length is 12 residues.

This rearrangement joins TRBV3-1 (or the pseudogene TRBV3-2) to TRBJ2-6; 9 bases match TRBD2. Germline lookup yields CDR1 LGHDT and CDR2 YNNKEL (reference sequence). The CDR3 runs 19 residues. V lost 4 bases to trimming and J lost 0 bases; unmatched junction nucleotides: 10. The CDR3, as DNA: TGTGCCAGCAGCCTCGGGGGTAGCGGGGGACCCTCTGGGGCCAACGTCCTGACTTTC. This codes for CASSLGGSGGPSGANVLTF.

The chain couples TRBV10-3 to TRBJ2-7; a weak D match, TRBD2 (6 bases). V was clipped by 6 bases and J by 3 bases, with 6 bases between them. CDR1 and CDR2 (germline): ENHRY, SYGVKD. There are 11 residues in the CDR3. The CDR3 region has the DNA TGTGCCATCAGGGGGGGCTACGAGCAGTACTTC. Amino acids: CAIRGGYEQYF.

The chain carries TRBV19 and TRBJ2-7; 8 bases fit TRBD2. Germline CDR1 LNHDA, CDR2 SQIVND (reference sequence). J gave up 1 base and V 3 bases, and 5 bases lay outside the gene matches. This CDR3 spans 15 amino acids. CDR3 sequence: CASSISASGSYEQYF. In nucleotides, the CDR3 is TGTGCCAGTAGTATCTCGGCTAGCGGGTCCTACGAGCAGTACTTC.

The V and J genes are TRBV5-1 and TRBJ2-5; D tentatively reads TRBD1 or TRBD2 (5 bases each). The CDR3 has 15 residues. Trimming took off 0 bases at V and 3 bases at J, with 12 bases between the two ends. Germline CDR1 SGHRS, CDR2 YFSETQ. The CDR3 DNA sequence: TGCGCCAGCAGCTTGGGGGGGATTCTAAAAGAGACCCAGTACTTC. It translates to CASSLGGILKETQYF.

This clone was detected only once. The chain carries TRBV30 and TRBJ1-1, with D hard to call. Trimming removed 1 base from V and 11 bases from J, with 14 bases in between. The CDR3 runs to 12 residues. Per the germline V gene, CDR1 is GTSNPN and CDR2 is SVGIG (reference sequence). In nucleotides, the CDR3 is TGTGCCTGGAGTGCCAGCTATTTGGGGGCTTTCTTT. Its translation: CAWSASYLGAFF.

The rearrangement joins TRBV5-1 to TRBJ1-1; 11 bases align to TRBD1. This CDR3 region has 15 residues. The V gene's germline CDR1 is SGHRS and CDR2 YFSETQ. Trimming at V came to 4 bases and at J to 6 bases, leaving 8 bases not matched to a gene. The CDR3 is CASSGQGQGVSEAFF. The CDR3 DNA sequence: TGCGCCAGCAGCGGGCAGGGACAGGGGGTCTCTGAAGCTTTCTTT.

The CDR3 here is CATHESGELFF. The CDR3 nucleotides read TGTGCCACCCACGAGTCCGGGGAGCTGTTTTTT. V usage is TRBV11-2 and J usage is TRBJ2-2; D call uncertain. Germline V lookup: CDR1 SGHAT, CDR2 FQNNGV. CDR3 length equals 11 residues. The V gene lost 10 bases and the J gene lost 6 bases, with 9 bases spanning the gap.

The chain couples TRBV19 to TRBJ1-4; possibly TRBD1 for D (5 bases). There are 14 residues in the CDR3. Germline CDR1 is LNHDA and CDR2 is SQIVND (reference sequence). V was clipped by 6 bases and J by 5 bases, with 13 bases between them. CDR3 sequence: CASSDRGPNEKLFF. The DNA of the CDR3 is TGTGCCAGTAGCGATCGGGGCCCGAATGAAAAACTGTTTTTT.

This clone was found once. CDR3 residues: CASSRGLAGVDEQFF. CDR3 in DNA: TGTGCCAGCTCACGGGGACTAGCGGGAGTGGATGAGCAGTTCTTC. The chain uses TRBV18 and TRBJ2-1; TRBD2 aligns across 14 bases. CDR1 is KGHSH, CDR2 LQKENI, per germline. This CDR3 region has 15 residues. J was trimmed by 8 bases and V by 4 bases; bases with no gene match: 4.

The chain has TRBV6-5 and TRBJ2-6; D remains unclear. V lost 5 bases and J 3 bases, leaving 11 bases between the germline ends. The CDR3 extends over 15 amino acids. Germline CDR1 and CDR2: MNHEY and SVGAGI. CDR3: CASSPLAYGANVLTF. CDR3 DNA: TGTGCCAGCAGTCCGTTGGCTTATGGGGCCAACGTCCTGACTTTC.

The genes are TRBV6-5 and TRBJ2-7; TRBD2 is a possible D gene (5 bases). Trimming cost V 4 bases and J 12 bases, with 22 bases left between them. Germline V gene data show CDR1 as MNHEY and CDR2 as SVGAGI. The CDR3 is 14 residues long. CDR3 protein: CASSSAKGIPGSYF. In DNA form, the CDR3 reads TGTGCCAGCAGTTCCGCAAAAGGGATCCCGGGGTCGTACTTC.

This clone was observed once. V and J are TRBV19 and TRBJ1-5; 9 bases fit TRBD1. V trimming: 4 bases; J trimming: 7 bases; junction bases outside the gene matches: 5. Germline-derived CDR1 and CDR2 are LNHDA and SQIVND (reference sequence). This CDR3 is 14 amino acids long. The CDR3 coding sequence is TGTGCCAGTAGTAACCGGGACAGGGAACAGCCCCAGCATTTT. Its translation is CASSNRDREQPQHF.

V gene TRBV15 combines with J gene TRBJ1-3, with a possible D match to TRBD1 (5 bases). This CDR3 has 15 amino acids. Germline values: CDR1 LNHNV, CDR2 YYDKDF (reference sequence). V was pared by 5 bases and J by 0 bases, with 11 bases between. The CDR3 sequence is CATSRAGSSGNTIYF. For the CDR3, the DNA is TGTGCCACCAGCCGGGCAGGGAGCTCTGGAAACACCATATATTTT.

The chain is built from TRBV29-1 and TRBJ1-1; D unclear. This CDR3 has 13 amino acids. V dropped 4 bases and J dropped 3 bases, with 12 bases sitting between them. Per germline, CDR1 SQVTM and CDR2 ANQGSEA. DNA for the CDR3: TGCAGCGTTGGAATGGGGTGGGACACTGAAGCTTTCTTT. It specifies CSVGMGWDTEAFF.

The chain carries TRBV27 and TRBJ2-1; D gene uncertain. The CDR3 has 14 residues. Germline loops: CDR1 MNHEY, CDR2 SMNVEV (reference sequence). V dropped 2 bases and J dropped 6 bases, with 11 bases sitting between them. The DNA of the CDR3 is TGTGCCAGCAGTTTAAAAAGTTTAGGCAATGAGCAGTTCTTC. It specifies CASSLKSLGNEQFF.

V and J are TRBV27 and TRBJ1-1; D ambiguous. The CDR3 is made up of 14 amino acids. Germline assignment: CDR1 MNHEY and CDR2 SMNVEV (reference sequence). The V and J ends lost 3 bases and 5 bases respectively, with 13 bases between them. The CDR3 region has the DNA TGTGCCAGCAGTTTGCAAACCCGAAGGACTGAAGCTTTCTTT. It specifies CASSLQTRRTEAFF.

The chain carries TRBV5-1 and TRBJ1-6; D might be TRBD1 (5 bases). Trimming removed 2 bases at V and 7 bases at J, with 13 bases between. Germline CDR1 is SGHRS and CDR2 is YFSETQ. The CDR3 is 15 residues long. The CDR3 here is CASSFLGQENSPLHF. For the CDR3, the DNA is TGCGCCAGCAGCTTTTTGGGGCAGGAGAATTCACCCCTCCACTTT.